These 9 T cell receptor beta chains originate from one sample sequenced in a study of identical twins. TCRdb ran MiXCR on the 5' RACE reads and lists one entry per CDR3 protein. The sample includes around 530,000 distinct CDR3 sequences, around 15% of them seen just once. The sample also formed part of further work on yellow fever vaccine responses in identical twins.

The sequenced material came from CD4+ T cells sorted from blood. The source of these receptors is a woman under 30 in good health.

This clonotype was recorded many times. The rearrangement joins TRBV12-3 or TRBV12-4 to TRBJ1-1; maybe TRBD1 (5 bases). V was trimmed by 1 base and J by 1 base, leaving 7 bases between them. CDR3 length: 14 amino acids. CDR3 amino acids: CASSLGQRNTEAFF. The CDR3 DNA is TGTGCCAGCAGTTTAGGACAGAGGAACACTGAAGCTTTCTTT.

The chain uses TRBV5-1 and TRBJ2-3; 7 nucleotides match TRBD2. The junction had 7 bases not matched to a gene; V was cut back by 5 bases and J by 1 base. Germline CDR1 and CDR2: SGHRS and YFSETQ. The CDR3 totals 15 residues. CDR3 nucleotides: TGCGCCAGCAGTCCCCCTAGCGGAGGCACAGATACGCAGTATTTT. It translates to CASSPPSGGTDTQYF.

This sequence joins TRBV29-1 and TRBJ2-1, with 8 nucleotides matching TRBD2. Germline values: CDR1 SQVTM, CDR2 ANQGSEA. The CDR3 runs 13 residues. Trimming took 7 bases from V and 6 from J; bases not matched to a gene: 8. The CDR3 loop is CSEGTRARNEQFF. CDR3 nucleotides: TGCAGCGAAGGGACTAGGGCCCGCAATGAGCAGTTCTTC.

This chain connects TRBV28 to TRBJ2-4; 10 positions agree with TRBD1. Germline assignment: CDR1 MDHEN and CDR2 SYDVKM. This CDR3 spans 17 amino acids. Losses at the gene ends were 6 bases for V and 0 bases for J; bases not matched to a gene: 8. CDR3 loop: CASRPGQGQLAKNIQYF. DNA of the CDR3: TGTGCCAGCAGGCCGGGACAGGGGCAACTAGCCAAAAACATTCAGTACTTC. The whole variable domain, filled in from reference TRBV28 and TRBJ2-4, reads DVKVTQSSRYLVKRTGEKVFLECVQDMDHENMFWYRQDPGLGLRLIYFSYDVKMKEKGDIPEGYSVSREKKERFSLILESASTNQTSMYLCASRPGQGQLAKNIQYFGAGTRLSVL.

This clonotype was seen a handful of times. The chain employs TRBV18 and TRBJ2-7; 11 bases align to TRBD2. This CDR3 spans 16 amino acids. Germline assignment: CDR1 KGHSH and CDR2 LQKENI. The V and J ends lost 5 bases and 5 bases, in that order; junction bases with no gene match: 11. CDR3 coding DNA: TGTGCCAGCTCATCCCCGACTAGCGGGATGGTCCACGAGCAGTACTTC. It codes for CASSSPTSGMVHEQYF.

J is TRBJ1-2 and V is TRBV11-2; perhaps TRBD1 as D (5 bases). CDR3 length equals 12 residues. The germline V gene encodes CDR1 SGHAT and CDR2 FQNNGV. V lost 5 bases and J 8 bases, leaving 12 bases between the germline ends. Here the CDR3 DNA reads TGTGCCAGCAGCCAGTTCCAGGGAGGCTACACCTTC. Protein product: CASSQFQGGYTF.

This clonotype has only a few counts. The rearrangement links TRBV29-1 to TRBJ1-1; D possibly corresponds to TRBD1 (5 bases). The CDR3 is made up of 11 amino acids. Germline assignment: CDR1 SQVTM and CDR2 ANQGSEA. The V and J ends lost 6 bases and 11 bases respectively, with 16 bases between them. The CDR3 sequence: CSVNVQVRAFF. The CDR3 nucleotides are TGCAGCGTAAACGTACAGGTTAGGGCTTTCTTT.

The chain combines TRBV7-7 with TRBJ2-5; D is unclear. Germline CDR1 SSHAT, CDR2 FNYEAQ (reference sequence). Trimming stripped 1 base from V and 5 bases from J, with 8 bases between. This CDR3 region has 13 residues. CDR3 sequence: CASSLERSETQYF. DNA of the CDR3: TGTGCCAGCAGCTTAGAGAGGAGTGAGACCCAGTACTTC.

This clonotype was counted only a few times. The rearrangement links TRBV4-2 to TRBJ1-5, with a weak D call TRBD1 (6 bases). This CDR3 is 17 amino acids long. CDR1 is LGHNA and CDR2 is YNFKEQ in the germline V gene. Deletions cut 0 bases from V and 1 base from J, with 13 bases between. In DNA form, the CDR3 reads TGTGCCAGCAGCCAAGAACCCCGGGGGGCAAGCAATCAGCCCCAGCATTTT. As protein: CASSQEPRGASNQPQHF.